A selection of T cell receptor beta chains follows, all from one sample in a study of blood T cell repertoires in COVID-19. Sequencing was performed with immunoSEQ multiplex PCR; in TCRdb, only in-frame clones are kept and a portion is missing. The table shows about 43,000 clones, with about 85% occurring only once. Input material: peripheral blood. The receptors derive from a woman older than 75 with active COVID-19. CDR3s include the opening cysteine and the closing phenylalanine or tryptophan.

TRBV18,TRBJ1-6,CASSPQPSLGVSSPLHF
TRBV7-8,TRBJ2-3,CASSFLAGPSTDTQYF
TRBV24-1,TRBJ2-7,CATSDADRGYEQYF
TRBV30,TRBJ1-1,CAWRLQGPPTFF
TRBV2,TRBJ2-5,CASSELGRETQYF
TRBV1,TRBJ1-1,CTSSQGGLSHMNTEAFF
TRBV30,TRBJ1-2,CAWMSVGYTF
TRBV5-1,TRBJ2-4,CASSLGLLGKNIQYF
TRBV4-2,TRBJ2-2,CASSQAGGNTGELFF
TRBV5-6,TRBJ2-7,CASSLALRGSSDEQYF
TRBV7-2,TRBJ2-1,CASSRDRGGNEQFF